This entry lists 9 T cell receptor beta chains sequenced from one sample in a study of CD8+CD57+ T cells in acquired aplastic anemia. Profiling that covered TCR beta VDJ and CDR3 relied on genomic DNA as its template. A single record per CDR3 protein comes from TCRdb applying MiXCR to the reads. The repertoire holds around 200,000 distinct CDR3 sequences, with 45% to 60% as singletons. The patients chosen for sequencing had shown expansion of CD8+CD57+ cells (detected by flow cytometry). Sequencing was performed on sorted CD4+, CD8+, or CD8+CD57+ T cells (not recorded which) from PBMCs. These receptors all come from a human donor with aplastic anemia.

The rearrangement links TRBV25-1 to TRBJ2-3; D is perhaps TRBD1 (5 bases). The J call may be incorrect, as the DNA end agrees better with TRBJ1-5. Germline assignment: CDR1 MGHDK and CDR2 SYGVNS. There are 15 residues in the CDR3. CDR3 bases: TGTGCCAGCAGGGGACTAGAAACTAGCACAGATACGCAGCATTTT. This sequence encodes CASRGLETSTDTQHF.

The chain combines TRBV20-1 with TRBJ2-7; 8 bases agree with TRBD1. Gene TRBJ2-1 matches the end of the DNA better, so the J call may be wrong. The germline V gene encodes CDR1 DFQATT and CDR2 SNEGSKA (reference sequence). The CDR3 extends over 16 amino acids. In nucleotides, the CDR3 is TGCAGTGCTAGAGATCAGACAGGGGCAGGCTACAATGAGCAGTTCTTC. Amino acid sequence: CSARDQTGAGYNEQFF.

This clonotype has at least ten counts. The V gene is TRBV4-1, the J gene TRBJ2-5; TRBD1 agrees at 7 bases. Trimming at V came to 8 bases and at J to 1 base, leaving 10 bases not matched to a gene. There are 15 residues in the CDR3. Germline V lookup: CDR1 MGHRA, CDR2 YSYEKL. CDR3 coding DNA: TGCGCCAGCGGGAGACAGGGCGGGCTCCAAGAGACCCAGTACTTC. Its translation is CASGRQGGLQETQYF.

The V gene is TRBV19, the J gene TRBJ2-7; D call uncertain. V lost 0 bases, J lost 5 bases, and 5 bases lay in between. The CDR3 runs to 12 residues. Looked up from germline, CDR1 is LNHDA and CDR2 is SQIVND (reference sequence). Here the CDR3 DNA reads TGTGCCAGTAGTATAGATGCTAACGAGCAGTACTTC. It is translated as CASSIDANEQYF.

The chain joins TRBV2 to TRBJ2-1; the D gene is possibly TRBD1 (6 bases). Germline CDR1 is SNHLY and CDR2 is FYNNEI. V lost 1 base, J lost 8 bases, and 9 bases lay in between. The CDR3 loop spans 13 amino acids. In nucleotides, the CDR3 is TGTGCCAGCAGTGAAGAGGGGGACCATGAGCAGTTCTTC. As protein: CASSEEGDHEQFF.

This clonotype occurred many times. The rearrangement links TRBV5-8 to TRBJ1-2; weak D call: TRBD1 (6 bases). Germline values: CDR1 SGHTS, CDR2 YDEGEE. Trimming left V 5 bases short and J 3 bases short, with 11 bases between. The CDR3 is 13 residues long. The CDR3 loop reads CASRQGFDYGYTF. For the CDR3, the DNA is TGTGCCAGCAGACAGGGTTTCGACTATGGCTACACCTTC.

There are many counts of this clonotype. The chain recombines TRBV5-4 with TRBJ1-1; 11 bases are a match to TRBD1. The CDR3 loop spans 14 amino acids. The germline V gene has CDR1 SGHNT and CDR2 YYREEE (reference sequence). J lost 5 bases, V lost 5 bases, and 5 bases had no gene match. CDR3 protein: CASRKDRGLTEAFF. The CDR3 DNA reads as TGTGCCAGCAGGAAGGACAGGGGGCTGACTGAAGCTTTCTTT.

The genes are TRBV20-1 and TRBJ2-1; TRBD2 aligns across 9 bases. This CDR3 has 17 amino acids. With V trimmed by 3 bases and J by 7 bases, 16 bases remained unmatched. Per germline, CDR1 DFQATT and CDR2 SNEGSKA (reference sequence). CDR3 bases: TGCAGTGCTAGGGGTTCGAGGGGAGCGGGGGGAGGTAATGAGCAGTTCTTC. Encoded protein: CSARGSRGAGGGNEQFF.

This clonotype was detected only a few times. V is TRBV6-5 and J is TRBJ2-1; D remains unclear. In germline, CDR1 is MNHEY, CDR2 SVGAGI. V was shortened by 0 bases and J by 9 bases, with 12 bases between the two germline ends. The length of the CDR3 is 14 residues. For the CDR3, the DNA is TGTGCCAGCAGTTACTCTAAAACTAACGGTGAGCAGTTCTTC. This codes for CASSYSKTNGEQFF.